This T cell receptor (beta chain) was profiled in a study of T cell repertoires in cytomegalovirus infection. Study as a whole: Epitope selection comprised recently identified HLA-C-restricted CMV epitopes and well-studied HLA-B-restricted CMV epitopes. Indications came from public TCR beta signatures; they pointed to CMV infection and to a matching HLA type.

Whole-study results and caveats: Accumulated public TCR beta family frequency recognized individuals carrying CMV together with the relevant HLA. The ex vivo response was dominated by HLA-C-restricted CMV-specific TCR beta clonotypes.

This clonotype was observed a few times. Its target is unknown. The CDR3 length is 16 residues. Trimming took off 2 bases at V and 5 bases at J, with 15 bases between the two ends. Germline CDR1 ENHRY, CDR2 SYGVKD. Using its own MiXCR run on the reads, TCRdb lists one record per CDR3 protein. Here the sample spans some 940,000 distinct CDR3 sequences, 30% to 40% being singletons. The chain joins TRBV10-3 to TRBJ1-4; possible D gene TRBD1, 5 bases. The sequencing used cultured CD8+ T cells from PBMCs, collected from culture after CMV antigen stimulation. The TCR sequence derives from a human donor in good health (CMV status not recorded). Some clones in this sample may be carry-over from other donors' samples. The CDR3 nucleotides read TGTGCCATCAGTGAGGGGGGTACAGTGTGGAATGAAAAACTGTTTTTT. Translating it yields CAISEGGTVWNEKLFF.